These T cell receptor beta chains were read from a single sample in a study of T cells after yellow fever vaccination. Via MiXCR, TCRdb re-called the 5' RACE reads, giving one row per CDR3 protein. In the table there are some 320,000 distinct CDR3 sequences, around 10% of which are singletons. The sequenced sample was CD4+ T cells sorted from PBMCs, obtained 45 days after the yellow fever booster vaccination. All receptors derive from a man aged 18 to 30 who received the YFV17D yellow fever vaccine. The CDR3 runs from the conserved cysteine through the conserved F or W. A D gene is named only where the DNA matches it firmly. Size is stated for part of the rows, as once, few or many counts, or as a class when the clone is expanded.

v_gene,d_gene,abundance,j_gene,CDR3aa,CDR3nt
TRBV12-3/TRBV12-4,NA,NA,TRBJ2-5,CASSYDGGLGTQYF,TGTGCCAGCAGTTATGACGGGGGACTGGGGACCCAGTACTTC
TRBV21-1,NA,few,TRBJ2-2,CASSKCEVAGTGELFF,TGTGCCAGCAGCAAATGTGAGGTAGCAGGAACCGGGGAGCTGTTTTTT
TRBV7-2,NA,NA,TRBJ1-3,CASRATGIGNTIYF,TGTGCCAGCAGAGCGACGGGGATTGGAAACACCATATATTTT
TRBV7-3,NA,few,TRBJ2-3,CASSPALMTDTQYF,TGTGCCAGCAGCCCCGCCCTTATGACAGATACGCAGTATTTT
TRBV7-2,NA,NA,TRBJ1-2,CASRPGPRAIGYTF,TGTGCCAGCAGGCCGGGTCCCCGGGCTATAGGCTACACCTTC
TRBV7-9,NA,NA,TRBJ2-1,CASSRVRDLSNNEQFF,TGTGCCAGCAGCCGTGTGCGAGATTTGAGCAACAATGAGCAGTTCTTC
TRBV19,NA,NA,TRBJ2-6,CASTLGHSGANVLTF,TGTGCCAGTACCCTGGGCCACTCTGGGGCCAACGTCCTGACTTTC
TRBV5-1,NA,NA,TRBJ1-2,CASSSQGYNYGYTF,TGCGCCAGCAGCTCTCAGGGGTATAACTATGGCTACACCTTC
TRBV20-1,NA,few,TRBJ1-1,CSAKGGRGLNTEAFF,TGCAGTGCCAAGGGGGGGCGAGGTCTGAACACTGAAGCTTTCTTT
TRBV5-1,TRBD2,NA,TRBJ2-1,CASSLFTSGGALNEQFF,TGCGCCAGCAGCTTGTTCACTAGCGGGGGGGCCTTGAATGAGCAGTTCTTC
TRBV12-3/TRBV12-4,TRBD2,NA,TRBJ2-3,CASRVGLAGDTQYF,TGTGCCAGCAGGGTGGGACTAGCTGGAGATACGCAGTATTTT
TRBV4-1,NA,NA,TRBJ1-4,CASSRKDPAGEKLFF,TGCGCCAGCAGCCGGAAGGACCCCGCCGGGGAAAAACTGTTTTTT
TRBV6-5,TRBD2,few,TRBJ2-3,CASSPGLAGVLTDTQYF,TGTGCCAGCAGTCCGGGACTAGCGGGGGTATTAACAGATACGCAGTATTTT
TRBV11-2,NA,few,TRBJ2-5,CASRGGAETQYF,TGTGCCAGCAGGGGGGGGGCGGAGACCCAGTACTTC
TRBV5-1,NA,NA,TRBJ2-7,CASSGAFNEQYF,TGCGCCAGCAGCGGGGCCTTTAACGAGCAGTACTTC
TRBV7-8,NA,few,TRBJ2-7,CASSRAYEQYF,TGTGCCAGCAGCCGAGCCTACGAGCAGTACTTC
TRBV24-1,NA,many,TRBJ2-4,CATSEKYIQYF,TGTGCCACCAGTGAAAAGTACATTCAGTACTTC
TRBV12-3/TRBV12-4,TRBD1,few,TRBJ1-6,CASKWTGTASSYNSPLHF,TGTGCCAGCAAATGGACGGGGACAGCCAGCTCCTATAATTCACCCCTCCACTTT
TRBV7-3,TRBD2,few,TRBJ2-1,CARRNSGGYYNEQFF,TGTGCCAGAAGAAATAGCGGGGGTTATTACAATGAGCAGTTCTTC
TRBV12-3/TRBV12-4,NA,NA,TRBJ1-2,CASSPLGYGYTF,TGTGCCAGCAGCCCCCTTGGGTATGGCTACACCTTC
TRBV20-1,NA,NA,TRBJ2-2,CSARDYLTGDVGELFF,TGCAGTGCTAGAGATTATTTGACGGGGGATGTCGGGGAGCTGTTTTTT
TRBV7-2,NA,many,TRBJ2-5,CASSLVGETQYF,TGCGCCAGCAGCTTGGTTGGAGAGACCCAGTACTTC
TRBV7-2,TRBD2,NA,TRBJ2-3,CASTPGLAGTDTQYF,TGTGCCAGCACCCCTGGACTAGCGGGCACAGATACGCAGTATTTT
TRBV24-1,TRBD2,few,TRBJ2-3,CATSDWTSGGGTDTQYF,TGTGCCACCAGTGATTGGACTAGCGGGGGTGGGACAGATACGCAGTATTTT
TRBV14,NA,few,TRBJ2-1,CASSRWDGYNEQFF,TGTGCCAGCAGCCGATGGGACGGCTACAATGAGCAGTTCTTC
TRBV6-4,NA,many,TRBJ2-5,CASSVSLRAKYF,TGTGCCAGCAGTGTCTCCTTAAGGGCGAAGTACTTC
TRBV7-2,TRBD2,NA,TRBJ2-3,CASSHIAGDGADTQYF,TGTGCCAGCAGTCATATAGCGGGGGACGGGGCAGATACGCAGTATTTT
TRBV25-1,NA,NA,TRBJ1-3,CASSTGLGGNTIYF,TGTGCCAGCAGTACGGGCTTGGGTGGAAACACCATATATTTT
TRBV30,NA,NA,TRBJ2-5,CAWSGVQGYQETQYF,TGTGCCTGGAGTGGCGTGCAGGGTTACCAAGAGACCCAGTACTTC
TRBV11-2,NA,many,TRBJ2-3,CASSFRTHYTDTQYF,TGTGCCAGCAGCTTCCGGACACACTACACAGATACGCAGTATTTT